This T cell receptor beta chain was retrieved from a study of T cell responses to AZD1222 COVID-19 vaccine. TCRdb's table, derived via immunoSEQ multiplex PCR, lists solely in-frame clones and lacks some. The sample consists of 200,000 to 250,000 clones, about 94% of them appearing once. The junction had 5 bases not matched to a gene; V was cut back by 1 base and J by 2 bases. CDR1 and CDR2 (germline): SGHVS, FQNEAQ. CDR3 length equals 17 residues. The clonotype was recovered from an adult who received the MenACWY meningococcal vaccine as a control. The chain joins TRBV7-8 to TRBJ2-2, with TRBD1 matching over 9 bases. The material was peripheral blood, obtained 28 days after the second dose of the MenACWY control vaccine. In nucleotides, the CDR3 is TGTGCCAGCAGCTTAGGAGCGGGACAGGGAAACACCGGGGAGCTGTTTTTT. Encoded protein: CASSLGAGQGNTGELFF.